Detailed here is one T cell receptor (beta chain). This specimen comes from a study of blood T cell repertoires in COVID-19. Study background: Acute and convalescent COVID-19 specimens originated in the United States, Italy and Spain. T cells, B-cell-depleted T cells, or PBMCs supplied cDNA or gDNA.

Germline assignment: CDR1 LNHDA and CDR2 SQIVND (reference sequence). CDR3 size: 11 residues. Between the trimmed V and J ends, which lost 3 bases and 8 bases, there was a span of 4 bases. TCRdb's copy holds only in-frame clones and misses some; the assay was immunoSEQ multiplex PCR. The sample contains 150,000 to 200,000 clones, about 81% of which appear only once. This clonotype originated in a woman between 65 and 79 years old with acute or convalescent COVID-19. Sequencing input: peripheral blood. The chain joins TRBV19 to TRBJ2-2; D unresolved. The CDR3 DNA is TGTGCCAGTAGTATCGGTGGGGAGCTGTTTTTT. This codes for CASSIGGELFF.